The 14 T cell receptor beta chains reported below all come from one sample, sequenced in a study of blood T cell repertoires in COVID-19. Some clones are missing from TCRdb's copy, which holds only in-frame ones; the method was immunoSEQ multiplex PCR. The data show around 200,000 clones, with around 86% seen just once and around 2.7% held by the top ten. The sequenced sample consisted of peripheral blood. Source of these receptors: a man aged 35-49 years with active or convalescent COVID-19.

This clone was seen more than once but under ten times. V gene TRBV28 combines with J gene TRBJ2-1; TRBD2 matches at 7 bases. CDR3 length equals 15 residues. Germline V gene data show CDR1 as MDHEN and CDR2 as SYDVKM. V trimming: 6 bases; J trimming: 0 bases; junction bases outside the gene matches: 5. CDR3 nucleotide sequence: TGTGCCAGCAGGGGAGGGGAGAGCTCCTACAATGAGCAGTTCTTC. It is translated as CASRGGESSYNEQFF.

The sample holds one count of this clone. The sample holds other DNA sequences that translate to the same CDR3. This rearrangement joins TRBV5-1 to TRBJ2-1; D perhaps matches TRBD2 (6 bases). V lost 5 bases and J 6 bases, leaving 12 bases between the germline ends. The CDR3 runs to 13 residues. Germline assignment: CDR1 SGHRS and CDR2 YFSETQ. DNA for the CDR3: TGCGCCAGCAGTTCGCTCGGGGGCAATGAGCAGTTCTTC. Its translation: CASSSLGGNEQFF.

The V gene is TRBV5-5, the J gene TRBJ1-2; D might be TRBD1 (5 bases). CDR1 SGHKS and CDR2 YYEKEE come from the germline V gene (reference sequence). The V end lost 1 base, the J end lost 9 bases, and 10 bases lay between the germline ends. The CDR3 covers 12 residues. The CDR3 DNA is TGTGCCAGCAGCTTGAGGCAGGGAAGCTACACCTTC. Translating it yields CASSLRQGSYTF. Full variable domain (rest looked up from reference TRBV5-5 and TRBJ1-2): DAGVTQSPTHLIKTRGQQVTLRCSPISGHKSVSWYQQVLGQGPQFIFQYYEKEERGRGNFPDRFSARQFPNYSSELNVNALLLGDSALYLCASSLRQGSYTFGSGTRLTVV.

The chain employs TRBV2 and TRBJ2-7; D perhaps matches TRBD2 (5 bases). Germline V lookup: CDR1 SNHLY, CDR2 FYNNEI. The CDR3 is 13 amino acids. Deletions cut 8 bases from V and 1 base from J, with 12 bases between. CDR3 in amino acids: CASRGQESYEQYF. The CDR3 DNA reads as TGTGCCAGCCGGGGTCAGGAGTCCTACGAGCAGTACTTC.

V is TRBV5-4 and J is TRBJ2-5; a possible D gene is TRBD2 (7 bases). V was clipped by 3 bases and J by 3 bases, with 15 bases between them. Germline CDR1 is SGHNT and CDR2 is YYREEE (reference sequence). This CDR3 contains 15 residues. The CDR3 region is CASSSPGGYEETQYF. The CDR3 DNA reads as TGTGCCAGCAGCTCCCCGGGGGGCTACGAAGAGACCCAGTACTTC.

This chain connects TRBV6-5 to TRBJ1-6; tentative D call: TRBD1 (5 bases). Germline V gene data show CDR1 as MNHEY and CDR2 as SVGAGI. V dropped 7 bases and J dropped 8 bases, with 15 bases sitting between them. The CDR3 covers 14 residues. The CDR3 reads CASTPGHADSPLHF. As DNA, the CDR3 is TGTGCCAGCACCCCCGGACATGCGGATTCACCCCTCCACTTT.

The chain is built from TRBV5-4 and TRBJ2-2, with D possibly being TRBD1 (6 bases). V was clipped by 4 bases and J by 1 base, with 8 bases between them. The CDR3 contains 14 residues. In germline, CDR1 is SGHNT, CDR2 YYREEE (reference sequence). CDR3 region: CASSPGQNTGELFF. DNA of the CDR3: TGTGCCAGCAGCCCGGGACAGAACACCGGGGAGCTGTTTTTT.

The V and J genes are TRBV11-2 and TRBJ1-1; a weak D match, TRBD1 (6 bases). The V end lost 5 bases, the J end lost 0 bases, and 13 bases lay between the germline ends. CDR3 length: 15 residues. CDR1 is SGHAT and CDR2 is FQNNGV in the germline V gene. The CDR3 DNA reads TGTGCCAGCAGCCAAAACAGGGCATTGAACACTGAAGCTTTCTTT. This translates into CASSQNRALNTEAFF.

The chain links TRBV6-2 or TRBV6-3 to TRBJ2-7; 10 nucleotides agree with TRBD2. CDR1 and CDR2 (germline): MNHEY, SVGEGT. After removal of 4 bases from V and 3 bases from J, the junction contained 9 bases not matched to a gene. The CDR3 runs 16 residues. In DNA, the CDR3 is TGTGCCAGCAGTTCCCCCGAGCAGCGGGGGGGCTACGAGCAGTACTTC. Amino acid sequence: CASSSPEQRGGYEQYF.

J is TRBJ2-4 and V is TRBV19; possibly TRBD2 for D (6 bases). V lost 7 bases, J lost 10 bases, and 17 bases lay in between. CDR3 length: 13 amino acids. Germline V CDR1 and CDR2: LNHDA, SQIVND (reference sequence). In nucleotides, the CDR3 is TGTGCCAGTACTTGGACTATCGGGGGTATTCAGTACTTC. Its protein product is CASTWTIGGIQYF.

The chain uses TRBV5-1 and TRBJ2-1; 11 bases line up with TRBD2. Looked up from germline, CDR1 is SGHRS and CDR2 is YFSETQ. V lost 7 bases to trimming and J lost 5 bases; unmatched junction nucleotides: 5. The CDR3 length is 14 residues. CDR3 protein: CASFLTSGDNEQFF. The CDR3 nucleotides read TGCGCCAGCTTTTTGACTAGCGGGGACAATGAGCAGTTCTTC.

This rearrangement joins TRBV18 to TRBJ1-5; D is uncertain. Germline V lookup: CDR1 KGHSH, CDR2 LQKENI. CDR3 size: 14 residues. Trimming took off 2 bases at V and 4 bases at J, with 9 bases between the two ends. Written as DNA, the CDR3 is TGTGCCAGCTCACCATCCGGCGGGAATCAGCCCCAGCATTTT. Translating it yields CASSPSGGNQPQHF.

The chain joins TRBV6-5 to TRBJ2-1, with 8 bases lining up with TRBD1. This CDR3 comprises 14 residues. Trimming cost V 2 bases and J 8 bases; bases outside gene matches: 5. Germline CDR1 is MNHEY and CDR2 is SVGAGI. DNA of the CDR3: TGTGCCAGCAGTTACCGACAGGGGTGCGATGAGCAGTTCTTC. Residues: CASSYRQGCDEQFF.

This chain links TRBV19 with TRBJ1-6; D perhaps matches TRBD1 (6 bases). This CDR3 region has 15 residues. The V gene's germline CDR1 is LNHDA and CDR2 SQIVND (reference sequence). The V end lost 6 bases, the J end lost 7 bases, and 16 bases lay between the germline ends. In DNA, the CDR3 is TGTGCCAGTAGCGCCAGTGACAGGATGAATTCACCCCTCCACTTT. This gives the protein CASSASDRMNSPLHF.